The subject of this entry is one T cell receptor (beta chain). These data belong to a study of blood T cell repertoires in COVID-19. In the study overall: PBMCs, B-cell-depleted T cells, or T cells were the source of the cDNA or gDNA that made up the material.

Cohorts were based on clinical histories the participants reported. Data came from immunoSEQ multiplex PCR; TCRdb stores just in-frame clones and leaves some out. The sample shows about 210,000 clones, approximately 80% of them seen only once. The sequencing input was PBMCs or T cells enriched from blood (not recorded which). This TCR came from a man younger than 40 with acute COVID-19.

The CDR3 spells CASSLDWYEQYF. CDR3 coding DNA: TGTGCCAGCAGCTTGGACTGGTACGAGCAGTACTTC. The chain combines TRBV5-4 with TRBJ2-7, with no clear D. V gave up 0 bases and J gave up 4 bases, with 5 bases separating them. The CDR3 runs 12 residues. Germline CDR1 and CDR2: SGHNT and YYREEE (reference sequence).